This T cell receptor (beta chain) was recorded in a study of OX40 agonist ivuxolimab in advanced cancers. Germline-derived CDR1 and CDR2 are SEHNR and FQNEAQ (reference sequence). This CDR3 has 15 residues. V lost 6 bases and J lost 1; bases outside the gene matches: 9. Sequencing used immunoSEQ multiplex PCR; TCRdb keeps in-frame clones, though not all of them. This sample yields more than 75,000 clones, of which roughly 86% are seen a single time; roughly 0.9% belongs to the top ten. Source: CD4+ or CD8+ T cells sorted from blood, taken in a trial of the OX40 agonist ivuxolimab. This receptor was identified in an adult with an advanced solid tumor such as melanoma, head and neck, liver or kidney cancer. The genes are TRBV7-9 and TRBJ2-7, with TRBD1 matching over 7 bases. The CDR3: CASRRTGSSSYEQYF. The CDR3 bases are TGTGCCAGCAGAAGGACAGGCTCCTCGTCCTACGAGCAGTACTTC.